This T cell receptor (beta chain) was sequenced in a study of T cells in Graves' hyperthyroidism and ophthalmopathy. RNA transcripts served as the template for amplifying TCR beta CDR3 regions. Researchers ran a first-round RT-PCR on the TCR CDR3 using the HTBI primer set. TCRdb ran MiXCR on the multiplex PCR reads and lists one entry per CDR3 protein. Counted here are hundreds of thousands of distinct CDR3 sequences, around 15% occurring once; the ten biggest clones make up about 4.5%. Active moderate-to-severe ophthalmopathy, Clinical Activity Score at least 3, NOSPECS at least 4, under 3 months' duration. Diagnoses were made from clinical symptoms, serum measures (thyroxine and TRAb), thyroid ultrasound and orbital computed tomography. Using less than 12 ml of fresh peripheral blood, PBMCs were prepared. The CDR3 loop spans 14 amino acids. Trimming removed 5 bases at V and 2 bases at J, with 13 bases between. The germline V gene encodes CDR1 MDHEN and CDR2 SYDVKM.

This clonotype was counted many times. Its cognate antigen is unknown. Overall study findings and caveats: Blood also carried most thyroid clonotypes expanded above 0.001.

The sequencing input was blood. V gene TRBV28 combines with J gene TRBJ2-7; D gene unclear. The clonotype comes from a woman aged 40 to 49 with Graves' ophthalmopathy. The CDR3 DNA is TGTGCCAGCAGTCCCCTCCGAGGAGCCTACGAGCAGTACTTC. Its translation: CASSPLRGAYEQYF.